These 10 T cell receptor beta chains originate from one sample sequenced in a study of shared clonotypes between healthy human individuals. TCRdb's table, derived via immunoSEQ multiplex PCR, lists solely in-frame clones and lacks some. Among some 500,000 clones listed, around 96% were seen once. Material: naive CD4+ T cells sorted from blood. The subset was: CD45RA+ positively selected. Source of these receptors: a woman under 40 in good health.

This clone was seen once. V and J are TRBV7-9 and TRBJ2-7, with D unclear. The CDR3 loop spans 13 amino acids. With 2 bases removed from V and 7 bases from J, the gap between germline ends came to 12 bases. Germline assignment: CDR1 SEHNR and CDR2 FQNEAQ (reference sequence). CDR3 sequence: CASSLSALNEQYF. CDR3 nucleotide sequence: TGTGCCAGCAGCTTATCGGCCTTGAATGAGCAGTACTTC.

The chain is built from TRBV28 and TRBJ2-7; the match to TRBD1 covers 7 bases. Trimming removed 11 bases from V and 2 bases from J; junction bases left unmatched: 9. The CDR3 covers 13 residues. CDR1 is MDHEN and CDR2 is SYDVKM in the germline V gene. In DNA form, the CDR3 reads TGTGCCGGAAGACAGGGAGAAGCCTACGAGCAGTACTTC. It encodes CAGRQGEAYEQYF. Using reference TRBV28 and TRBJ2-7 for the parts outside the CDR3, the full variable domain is DVKVTQSSRYLVKRTGEKVFLECVQDMDHENMFWYRQDPGLGLRLIYFSYDVKMKEKGDIPEGYSVSREKKERFSLILESASTNQTSMYLCAGRQGEAYEQYFGPGTRLTVT.

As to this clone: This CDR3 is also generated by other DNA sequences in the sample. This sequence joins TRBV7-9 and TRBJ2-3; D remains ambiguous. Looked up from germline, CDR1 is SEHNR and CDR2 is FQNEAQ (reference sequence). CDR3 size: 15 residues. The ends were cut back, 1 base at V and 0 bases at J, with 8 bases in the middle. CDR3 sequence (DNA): TGTGCCAGCAGCTTAGTCGCCGCAAGCACAGATACGCAGTATTTT. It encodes CASSLVAASTDTQYF.

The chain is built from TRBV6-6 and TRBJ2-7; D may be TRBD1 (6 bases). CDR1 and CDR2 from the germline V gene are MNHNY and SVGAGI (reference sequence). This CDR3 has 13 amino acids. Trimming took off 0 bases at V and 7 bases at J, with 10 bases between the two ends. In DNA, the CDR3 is TGTGCCAGCAGTTACTCGAGTCAGGGGGAGCAGTACTTC. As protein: CASSYSSQGEQYF.

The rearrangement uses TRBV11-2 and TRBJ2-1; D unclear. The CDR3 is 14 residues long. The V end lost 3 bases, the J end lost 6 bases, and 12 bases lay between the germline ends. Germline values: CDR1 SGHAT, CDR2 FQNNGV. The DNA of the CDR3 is TGTGCCAGCAGCTTCTCTGCCATCCCCAATGAGCAGTTCTTC. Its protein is CASSFSAIPNEQFF.

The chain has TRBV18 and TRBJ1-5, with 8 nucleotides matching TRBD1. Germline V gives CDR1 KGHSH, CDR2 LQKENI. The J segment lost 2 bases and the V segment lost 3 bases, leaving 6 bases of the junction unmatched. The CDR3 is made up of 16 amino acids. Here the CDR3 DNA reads TGTGCCAGCTCACCTATGATGACAGGGGGCAATCAGCCCCAGCATTTT. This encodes CASSPMMTGGNQPQHF.

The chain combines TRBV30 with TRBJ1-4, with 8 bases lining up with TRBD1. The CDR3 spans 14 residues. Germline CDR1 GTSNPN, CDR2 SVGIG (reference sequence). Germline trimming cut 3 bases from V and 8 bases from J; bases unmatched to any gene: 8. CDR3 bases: TGTGCCTGGAGGTCCAGGGGGCAGGGAGAAAAACTGTTTTTT. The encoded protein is CAWRSRGQGEKLFF.

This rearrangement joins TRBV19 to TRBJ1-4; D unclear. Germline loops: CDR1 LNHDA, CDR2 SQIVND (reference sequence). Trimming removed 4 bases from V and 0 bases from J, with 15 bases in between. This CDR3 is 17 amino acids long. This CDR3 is CASSTRDSYATNEKLFF. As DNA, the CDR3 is TGTGCCAGTAGTACCCGGGATTCCTACGCAACTAATGAAAAACTGTTTTTT.

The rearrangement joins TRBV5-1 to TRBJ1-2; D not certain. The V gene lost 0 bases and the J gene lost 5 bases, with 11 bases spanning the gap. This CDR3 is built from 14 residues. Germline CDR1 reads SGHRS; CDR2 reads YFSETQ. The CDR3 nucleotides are TGCGCCAGCAGCTTGGAGGCCAGCAGATATGGCTACACCTTC. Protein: CASSLEASRYGYTF.

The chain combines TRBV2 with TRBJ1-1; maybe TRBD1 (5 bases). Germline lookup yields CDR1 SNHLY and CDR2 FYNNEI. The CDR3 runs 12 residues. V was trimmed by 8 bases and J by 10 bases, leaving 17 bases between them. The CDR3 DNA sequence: TGTGCCAGCTCCGTTGGGGCAGCCGGAGCTTTCTTT. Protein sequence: CASSVGAAGAFF. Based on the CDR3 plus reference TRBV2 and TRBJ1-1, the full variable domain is EPEVTQTPSHQVTQMGQEVILRCVPISNHLYFYWYRQILGQKVEFLVSFYNNEISEKSEIFDDQFSVERPDGSNFTLKIRSTKLEDSAMYFCASSVGAAGAFFGQGTRLTVV.